One and the same sample provided the 5 T cell receptor beta chains below, sequenced in a study of cytomegalovirus exposure and HLA in healthy donors. The study ran its PCR with 60 Vbeta and 13 Jbeta primers. Profiling relied on immunoSEQ multiplex PCR, and the TCRdb table lists in-frame clones only, not all of them. The sample shows about 110,000 clones, 55% to 75% of them seen only once. The sequenced material came from PBMCs. The receptors here all came from a man under 40 in good health and CMV-seropositive.

This clone was counted only a few times. The V gene is TRBV6-5, the J gene TRBJ2-7; 7 positions match TRBD1. Germline CDR1 and CDR2: MNHEY and SVGAGI. The junction had 1 base not matched to a gene; V was cut back by 2 bases and J by 0 bases. This CDR3 spans 14 amino acids. The CDR3 DNA follows: TGTGCCAGCAGTTACACAGGGGTCTCCTACGAGCAGTACTTC. Its protein is CASSYTGVSYEQYF.

This sequence joins TRBV18 and TRBJ1-3; tentative D call: TRBD1 (5 bases). Trimming took off 4 bases at V and 1 base at J, with 5 bases between the two ends. Germline loops: CDR1 KGHSH, CDR2 LQKENI. The CDR3 spans 13 residues. Here the CDR3 reads CASSQGSGNTIYF. The CDR3, as DNA: TGTGCCAGCTCACAGGGGTCTGGAAACACCATATATTTT.

The chain uses TRBV30 and TRBJ2-7, with a tentative D call TRBD2 (5 bases). The CDR3 is 11 residues long. The germline V gene encodes CDR1 GTSNPN and CDR2 SVGIG (reference sequence). V lost 5 bases and J 5 bases, leaving 10 bases between the germline ends. The chain's CDR3 is CAWDYGHEQYF. CDR3 coding DNA: TGTGCCTGGGACTACGGCCACGAGCAGTACTTC.

As to this clone: One junction end disagrees with the germline gene, perhaps due to a read error. This chain uses TRBV7-9 with TRBJ2-2, with 15 nucleotides matching TRBD2. This CDR3 is built from 18 residues. The germline gives CDR1 SEHNR, CDR2 FQNEAQ (reference sequence). CDR3 bases: TGTTCCAGCAGCCCTCGAGGACTAGCGGGGGGGCCCCTCGGGGAGCTGTTTTTT. Residues: CSSSPRGLAGGPLGELFF.

This clone occurred a few times. Distinct nucleotide sequences in the sample also encode this CDR3. The CDR3 region is CASSLARDSGGAETQYF. In DNA form, the CDR3 reads TGTGCCAGCAGCTTGGCCCGGGATAGCGGGGGGGCAGAGACCCAGTACTTC. The chain links TRBV5-4 to TRBJ2-5; 11 bases fit TRBD2. The J segment lost 4 bases and the V segment lost 0 bases, leaving 8 bases of the junction unmatched. Germline loops: CDR1 SGHNT, CDR2 YYREEE (reference sequence). The CDR3 has 17 residues.